This T cell receptor (beta chain) appears in the sequencing data of a study of control samples from healthy donors and cancer patients. TCRdb keeps only in-frame clones here, not all; method: immunoSEQ multiplex PCR. The profile covers approximately 210,000 clones, with approximately 90% appearing a single time and around 1.9% taken by the ten largest. Trimming removed 8 bases at V and 2 bases at J, with 18 bases between. The CDR3 sequence is 15 residues long. Germline CDR1 is LNHDA and CDR2 is SQIVND (reference sequence). The clonotype was recovered from a young man in good health. The genes are TRBV19 and TRBJ1-2, with D perhaps matching TRBD1 (5 bases). The specimen was blood. The CDR3, as DNA: TGTGCCAGTTCCCCCCGGAGGGGTAGGAACTATGGCTACACCTTC. Protein sequence: CASSPRRGRNYGYTF.